Each of the 21 T cell receptor beta chains below was sequenced from the same sample in a study of T-cell reconstitution after alpha-beta-depleted transplantation in children. The library targeted TCRbeta and was prepared with unique molecular identifiers. Each CDR3 protein gets one entry after TCRdb re-called the PCR reads with MiXCR. This repertoire shows hundreds of thousands of distinct CDR3 sequences, approximately 16% found once; its top ten account for 3% to 3.5%. The sample was PBMCs from the stem cell graft donor, taken from the stem cell graft. These receptors originate from a human donor who donated a stem cell graft to a child with acute lymphoblastic leukemia.

For this clonotype: One end of the junction fails to match germline, which may point to a read error. The chain is built from TRBV3-1 and TRBJ2-5; a weak D match, TRBD1 (5 bases). The CDR3 sequence is 14 residues long. CDR1 is LGHDT, CDR2 YNNKEL, per germline (reference sequence). In nucleotides, the CDR3 is TGTGCCAGCAGCCGCAGCCCACCGACAGAGCCCCAGTACTTC. It encodes CASSRSPPTEPQYF.

This clonotype was seen a few times. The CDR3 here is CASSHETGATYEQYF. DNA of the CDR3: TGCGCCAGCAGCCACGAGACCGGGGCAACCTACGAGCAGTACTTC. The gene calls are TRBV5-1 and TRBJ2-7; perhaps D is TRBD1 or TRBD2 (5 bases each). Trimming pared 4 bases from V and 2 bases from J, leaving 16 bases between. The CDR3 contains 15 residues. CDR1 and CDR2 from the germline V gene are SGHRS and YFSETQ.

The chain combines TRBV5-1 with TRBJ1-3; D remains ambiguous. Trimming removed 5 bases from V and 0 bases from J, with 12 bases in between. Germline V gene sequence: CDR1 SGHRS, CDR2 YFSETQ. CDR3 size: 15 residues. CDR3 in DNA: TGCGCCAGCAGTGCGTCTGTAGCCTCTGGAAACACCATATATTTT. Its protein product is CASSASVASGNTIYF.

A word on this clonotype: A read error may account for a junction end that differs from germline. The chain carries TRBV5-1 and TRBJ2-1, with D perhaps TRBD1 (6 bases). The CDR3 has 16 residues. The V gene's germline CDR1 is SGHRS and CDR2 YFSETQ. The chain's CDR3 is CASSFWTARSCNEQFF. The CDR3 region has the DNA TGCGCCAGCAGCTTTTGGACAGCGAGGTCCTGCAATGAGCAGTTCTTC.

This clonotype occurred a few times. The V gene is TRBV11-1, the J gene TRBJ2-1; 7 positions agree with TRBD2. V shed 0 bases and J 0 bases; nucleotides not matched to a gene: 8. Germline CDR1 and CDR2: SGHAT and FQDESV (reference sequence). The CDR3 is 18 residues long. The CDR3 region is CASSLAWDYLSSYNEQFF. In nucleotides, the CDR3 is TGTGCCAGCAGCTTAGCCTGGGACTACCTTAGCTCCTACAATGAGCAGTTCTTC.

This chain links TRBV3-1 with TRBJ1-2; D remains ambiguous. V was trimmed by 0 bases and J by 1 base, leaving 9 bases between them. This CDR3 has 15 residues. CDR1 is LGHDT, CDR2 YNNKEL, per germline (reference sequence). CDR3 DNA sequence: TGTGCCAGCAGCCAAGATCTTGGACTTAACTATGGCTACACCTTC. As protein: CASSQDLGLNYGYTF. Using reference TRBV3-1 and TRBJ1-2 for the parts outside the CDR3, the full variable domain is DTAVSQTPKYLVTQMGNDKSIKCEQNLGHDTMYWYKQDSKKFLKIMFSYNNKELIINETVPNRFSPKSPDKAHLNLHINSLELGDSAVYFCASSQDLGLNYGYTFGSGTRLTVV.

This clonotype was picked up a small number of times. The V and J genes are TRBV9 and TRBJ2-2; TRBD1 is a possible D gene (6 bases). Trimming shortened V by 0 bases and J by 3 bases, and 18 bases separated the two germline ends. CDR3 length equals 18 residues. CDR1 is SGDLS and CDR2 is YYNGEE in the germline V gene. CDR3 residues: CASSVGPGRGKYTGELFF. The CDR3 DNA reads TGTGCCAGCAGCGTAGGTCCGGGAAGGGGGAAGTACACCGGGGAGCTGTTTTTT.

This clonotype came up a few times. The rearrangement uses TRBV6-5 and TRBJ2-2; 11 nucleotides match TRBD2. This CDR3 is 19 amino acids long. The V gene end was trimmed by 8 bases and the J gene end by 5 bases; junction bases not matched to a gene: 19. Germline V CDR1 and CDR2: MNHEY, SVGAGI. CDR3 nucleotide sequence: TGTGCCAGCCTCCTCAGTAGCGGGAGGGGACACATAAGGACCGGGGAGCTGTTTTTT. Translation: CASLLSSGRGHIRTGELFF.

The rearrangement uses TRBV20-1 and TRBJ1-5; D gene unclear. This CDR3 spans 14 amino acids. Germline V gene sequence: CDR1 DFQATT, CDR2 SNEGSKA (reference sequence). Trimming stripped 6 bases from V and 0 bases from J, with 12 bases between. CDR3 region: CSAANRVSNQPQHF. CDR3 coding DNA: TGCAGTGCCGCCAATAGGGTTAGCAATCAGCCCCAGCATTTT.

This clonotype occurred a few times. V gene TRBV5-1 combines with J gene TRBJ2-6; the D is unclear. V lost 2 bases to trimming and J lost 1 base, with 16 bases between them. From germline, CDR1 is SGHRS and CDR2 YFSETQ. CDR3 length: 18 amino acids. The CDR3 nucleotides read TGCGCCAGCAGCTTCACCAATACCAGGTATTCTGGGGCCAACGTCCTGACTTTC. Translating it yields CASSFTNTRYSGANVLTF.

The J gene is TRBJ2-1, the V gene TRBV7-3; the match to TRBD2 covers 10 bases. This CDR3 has 18 residues. V lost 0 bases and J lost 6; bases outside the gene matches: 11. CDR1 SGHTA and CDR2 FQGTGA come from the germline V gene. The CDR3 protein is CASSLTGSSGRIINEQFF. The CDR3 DNA is TGTGCCAGCAGCTTAACTGGAAGTAGCGGGAGGATAATCAATGAGCAGTTCTTC.

The gene calls are TRBV12-3 or TRBV12-4 and TRBJ2-7; D uncertain. Trimming took off 1 base at V and 3 bases at J, with 7 bases between the two ends. The CDR3 extends over 13 amino acids. CDR3 coding DNA: TGTGCCAGCAGTTTAGTCCGCTTCTACGAGCAGTACTTC. Translated, it gives CASSLVRFYEQYF.

The genes are TRBV15 and TRBJ2-7, with 10 nucleotides matching TRBD2. Germline-derived CDR1 and CDR2 are LNHNV and YYDKDF (reference sequence). Trimming removed 8 bases from V and 2 bases from J; junction bases left unmatched: 9. There are 15 residues in the CDR3. CDR3 coding DNA: TGTGCCACCTCAATGGAAGCGGGAGGGCCCTACGAGCAGTACTTC. Translating gives CATSMEAGGPYEQYF.

The chain employs TRBV5-1 and TRBJ2-3; D is ambiguous. Germline V gene sequence: CDR1 SGHRS, CDR2 YFSETQ. The CDR3 has 16 residues. The ends were cut back, 2 bases at V and 5 bases at J, with 18 bases in the middle. The chain's CDR3 is CASSFRASAGEDTQYF. The DNA of the CDR3 is TGCGCCAGCAGCTTCCGGGCTAGTGCAGGTGAAGATACGCAGTATTTT.

Here the CDR3 reads CSATASGSSYEQYF. CDR3 in DNA: TGCAGCGCCACCGCTAGCGGTAGCTCCTACGAGCAGTACTTC. The chain employs TRBV29-1 and TRBJ2-7, with 7 bases lining up with TRBD2. Unmatched junction bases numbered 9, after V lost 7 bases and J lost 0 bases. This CDR3 contains 14 residues. Germline-derived CDR1 and CDR2 are SQVTM and ANQGSEA.

CDR3 nucleotides: TGCAGCGTTGAAAACCAGGGTCAGCCCCAGCATTTT. Translating it yields CSVENQGQPQHF. The chain couples TRBV29-1 to TRBJ1-5, with a weak D call TRBD1 (5 bases). The CDR3 is made up of 12 amino acids. Germline values: CDR1 SQVTM, CDR2 ANQGSEA. The ends were cut back, 2 bases at V and 6 bases at J, with 8 bases in the middle.

This clonotype was observed a handful of times. The chain has TRBV24-1 and TRBJ1-2; the D gene is possibly TRBD1 (5 bases). Deletions cut 6 bases from V and 5 bases from J, with 9 bases between. Per germline, CDR1 KGHDR and CDR2 SFDVKD. The CDR3 totals 12 residues. The CDR3 sequence is CATSLQGYGYTF. In DNA, the CDR3 is TGTGCCACCAGTCTTCAGGGTTATGGCTACACCTTC.

This chain connects TRBV4-1 to TRBJ1-2; maybe TRBD1 (6 bases). The CDR3 contains 16 residues. The germline V gene encodes CDR1 MGHRA and CDR2 YSYEKL. V gave up 4 bases and J gave up 5 bases, with 20 bases separating them. The CDR3 DNA sequence: TGCGCCAGCAGCCTACCCGTTTTGGGGAGGGGGTATGGCTACACCTTC. This gives the protein CASSLPVLGRGYGYTF.

Details on this clonotype: Likely a read error: the CDR3 ends without its conserved phenylalanine or tryptophan. The chain employs TRBV20-1 and TRBJ2-7; D may be TRBD2 (6 bases). The CDR3 totals 14 residues. Germline CDR1 and CDR2: DFQATT and SNEGSKA (reference sequence). V was clipped by 0 bases and J by 3 bases, with 12 bases between them. CDR3 sequence: CSARDPTRFYEQYS. CDR3 nucleotides: TGCAGTGCTAGAGATCCGACTAGATTCTACGAGCAGTACTCC.

In its sample, this clonotype was seen a few times. The rearrangement links TRBV15 to TRBJ1-1; 8 nucleotides line up with TRBD1. The V gene's germline CDR1 is LNHNV and CDR2 YYDKDF (reference sequence). The CDR3 contains 16 residues. V was clipped by 0 bases and J by 1 base; unmatched bases: 4. The CDR3 region has the DNA TGTGCCACCAGCAGAGATTTTGGGACAGGGAACACTGAAGCTTTCTTT. Its translation: CATSRDFGTGNTEAFF.

The table lists this clonotype with many counts. This sequence joins TRBV5-1 and TRBJ2-7; 9 nucleotides agree with TRBD1. Germline CDR1 SGHRS, CDR2 YFSETQ. V gave up 4 bases and J gave up 1 base; unmatched junction bases: 6. CDR3 length: 15 amino acids. The CDR3 coding sequence is TGCGCCAGCAGCGGCGGGACAGGGTTATCCTACGAGCAGTACTTC. It codes for CASSGGTGLSYEQYF.